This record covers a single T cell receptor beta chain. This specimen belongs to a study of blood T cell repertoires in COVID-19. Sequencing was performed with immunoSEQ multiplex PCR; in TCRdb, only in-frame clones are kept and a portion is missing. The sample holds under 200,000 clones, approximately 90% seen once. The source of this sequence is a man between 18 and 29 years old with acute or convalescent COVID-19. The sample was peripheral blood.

The CDR3 DNA reads as TGCGCCAGCAGCCAAGTGGCAGGGGCCACCTACGAGCAGTACTTC. This gives the protein CASSQVAGATYEQYF. J is TRBJ2-7 and V is TRBV4-1; the D gene is possibly TRBD1 (6 bases). CDR3 length: 15 amino acids. V was clipped by 1 base and J by 2 bases, with 12 bases between them. Germline V gives CDR1 MGHRA, CDR2 YSYEKL.